Sequencing of this T cell receptor (beta chain) was carried out in a study of CD8 T cells in Susac syndrome. The CDR3 is 15 amino acids. Trimming took off 0 bases at V and 5 bases at J, with 13 bases between the two ends. Germline CDR1 is LGHNA and CDR2 is YSLEER. In blood CD8+ and CD4+ T cells, TCR beta underwent sequencing. Patients with stable or active relapsing-remitting disease, all of them treatment-naive, made up the multiple sclerosis controls. Random hexamers served to reverse transcribe about 0.45 to 1 ug RNA. Amplification of TCR beta CDR3 used immunoSEQ multiplex PCR across 54 Vbeta and 13 Jbeta. MiXCR was run by TCRdb on the immunoSEQ multiplex PCR reads, yielding one entry per CDR3 protein. The data hold some 110,000 distinct CDR3 sequences, with 85% to 95% observed a single time.

The source of this sequence is a human donor with multiple sclerosis. Sequencing was done on a sample of CD4+ T cells from PBMCs. The chain employs TRBV4-3 and TRBJ2-5; D might be TRBD1 or TRBD2, each matching 5 bases. CDR3 nucleotides: TGCGCCAGCAGCCAAGAGGGACGGAGTTTTGAGACCCAGTACTTC. Translating it yields CASSQEGRSFETQYF.